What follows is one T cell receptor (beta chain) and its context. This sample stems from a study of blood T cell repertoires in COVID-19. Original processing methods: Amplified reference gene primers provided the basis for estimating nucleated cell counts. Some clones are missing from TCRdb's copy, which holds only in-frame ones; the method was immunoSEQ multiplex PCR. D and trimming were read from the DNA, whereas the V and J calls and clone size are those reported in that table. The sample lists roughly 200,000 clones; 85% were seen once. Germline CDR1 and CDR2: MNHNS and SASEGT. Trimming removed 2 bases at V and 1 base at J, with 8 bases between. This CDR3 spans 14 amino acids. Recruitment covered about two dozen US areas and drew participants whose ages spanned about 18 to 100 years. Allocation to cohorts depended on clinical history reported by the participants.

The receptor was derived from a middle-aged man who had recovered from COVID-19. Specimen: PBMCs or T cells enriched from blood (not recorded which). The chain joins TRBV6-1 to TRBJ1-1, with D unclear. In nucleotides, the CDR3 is TGTGCCAGCAGTGAACGGGGTGAGAACACTGAAGCTTTCTTT. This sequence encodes CASSERGENTEAFF.